This T cell receptor (beta chain) was obtained from a study of early T cells in non-severe SARS-CoV-2 infection. One entry per CDR3 protein, called by TCRdb with MiXCR from the 5' RACE reads. The data show roughly 45,000 distinct CDR3 sequences, under 14% seen once. Looked up from germline, CDR1 is KGHDR and CDR2 is SFDVKD. With 0 bases removed from V and 2 bases from J, the gap between germline ends came to 14 bases. The CDR3 contains 17 residues. The sample consisted of whole blood. The chain uses TRBV24-1 and TRBJ2-3, with D possibly being TRBD2 (5 bases). The receptor's source is an adult who was a healthcare worker with PCR-confirmed SARS-CoV-2 infection or an uninfected control (not recorded which). The CDR3 DNA reads TGTGCCACCAGTGATTTGCAGGCGGCGGGCCCCACAGATACGCAGTATTTT. This sequence encodes CATSDLQAAGPTDTQYF.